Below are 26 T cell receptor beta chains sequenced from a single sample in a study of T cell changes during pregnancy in multiple sclerosis. Repertoires were generated with immunoSEQ multiplex PCR, while TCRdb's copy carries only in-frame clones and drops some. The sample carries roughly 71,000 clones, about 93% recorded once. Here the sequenced sample was peripheral blood, taken in the first trimester of pregnancy. The receptors originated from a female donor in good health, enrolled as a control in a pregnancy study.

The rearrangement uses TRBV4-1 and TRBJ2-7, with 8 bases aligning to TRBD1. The germline gives CDR1 MGHRA, CDR2 YSYEKL. The CDR3 contains 15 residues. The V and J ends lost 1 base and 4 bases, in that order; junction bases with no gene match: 6. The CDR3, as DNA: TGCGCCAGCAGCCAAGGGGCAGGGGGCCTGTACGAGCAGTACTTC. This sequence encodes CASSQGAGGLYEQYF.

The chain couples TRBV19 to TRBJ2-7; TRBD2 aligns across 12 bases. This CDR3 has 16 residues. Germline lookup yields CDR1 LNHDA and CDR2 SQIVND (reference sequence). Losses at the gene ends were 10 bases for V and 2 bases for J; bases not matched to a gene: 12. The CDR3 DNA reads TGTGCCACCTCATCCCCCGGACTAGCGGGGACCTACGAGCAGTACTTC. Encoded protein: CATSSPGLAGTYEQYF.

V and J are TRBV5-4 and TRBJ2-1; 9 bases fit TRBD2. Germline V gives CDR1 SGHNT, CDR2 YYREEE (reference sequence). V lost 4 bases, J lost 9 bases, and 14 bases stayed unmatched. CDR3 size: 16 residues. This CDR3 is CASSPSSGRNMVEQFF. CDR3 coding DNA: TGTGCCAGCAGCCCCAGTAGCGGGAGAAATATGGTTGAGCAGTTCTTC.

This clone showed up just a few times. The CDR3 loop is CASSFGQWANEQYF. CDR3 sequence (DNA): TGTGCCAGCAGCTTCGGACAGTGGGCCAACGAGCAGTACTTC. The rearrangement joins TRBV7-2 to TRBJ2-7, with a possible D match to TRBD1 (6 bases). With 3 bases removed from V and 5 bases from J, the gap between germline ends came to 14 bases. The germline V gene encodes CDR1 SGHTA and CDR2 FQGNSA. This CDR3 spans 14 amino acids.

The gene calls are TRBV7-9 and TRBJ2-3; 8 bases line up with TRBD2. V was clipped by 4 bases and J by 0 bases; unmatched bases: 0. CDR1 and CDR2 (germline): SEHNR, FQNEAQ (reference sequence). This CDR3 contains 14 residues. CDR3 nucleotides: TGTGCCAGCAGCTCTAGCGGGAGCACAGATACGCAGTATTTT. Its protein product is CASSSSGSTDTQYF.

The chain has TRBV7-9 and TRBJ1-4, with D possibly being TRBD1 (5 bases). Germline V lookup: CDR1 SEHNR, CDR2 FQNEAQ (reference sequence). This CDR3 has 15 residues. The V gene lost 0 bases and the J gene lost 6 bases, with 11 bases spanning the gap. This CDR3 reads CASSLAGQGYEKLFF. CDR3 coding DNA: TGTGCCAGCAGCTTAGCGGGGCAGGGCTATGAAAAACTGTTTTTT.

The CDR3 DNA sequence: TGTGCCAGCAGTGACGTTGAGCAGTTCTTC. Protein product: CASSDVEQFF. The V gene is TRBV2, the J gene TRBJ2-1; D uncertain. Germline-derived CDR1 and CDR2 are SNHLY and FYNNEI. CDR3 length: 10 amino acids. V was shortened by 3 bases and J by 9 bases, with 3 bases between the two germline ends.

About this clone itself: Other DNA variants within this sample encode the same CDR3. V and J are TRBV5-1 and TRBJ1-3; weak D call: TRBD1 (5 bases). V lost 0 bases to trimming and J lost 3 bases, with 7 bases between them. CDR3 length: 14 amino acids. The germline V gene has CDR1 SGHRS and CDR2 YFSETQ. In DNA form, the CDR3 reads TGCGCCAGCAGCTTGGCAGGGTATGGAAACACCATATATTTT. Translating gives CASSLAGYGNTIYF. The variable domain in full, with the rest retrieved from reference TRBV5-1 and TRBJ1-3, is KAGVTQTPRYLIKTRGQQVTLSCSPISGHRSVSWYQQTPGQGLQFLFEYFSETQRNKGNFPGRFSGRQFSNSRSEMNVSTLELGDSALYLCASSLAGYGNTIYFGEGSWLTVV.

With respect to this clone: A read error may account for a junction end that differs from germline. The CDR3 DNA is TGCGCCAGCAGCTTGGTAGGGTTCGCCTTACAGGGTTTTTCAGGGATGAAGACTGAAGCTTTCTTT. Amino acid sequence: CASSLVGFALQGFSGMKTEAFF. The V gene is TRBV5-1, the J gene TRBJ1-1; possible D gene TRBD1, 6 bases. Germline-derived CDR1 and CDR2 are SGHRS and YFSETQ. This CDR3 contains 22 residues. The full variable domain, its missing parts supplied by reference TRBV5-1 and TRBJ1-1, is KAGVTQTPRYLIKTRGQQVTLSCSPISGHRSVSWYQQTPGQGLQFLFEYFSETQRNKGNFPGRFSGRQFSNSRSEMNVSTLELGDSALYLCASSLVGFALQGFSGMKTEAFFGQGTRLTVV.

V is TRBV27 and J is TRBJ1-4; possible D gene TRBD1, 6 bases. The germline V and J ends were trimmed by 4 bases and 3 bases, with 18 bases remaining between them. CDR1 and CDR2 (germline): MNHEY, SMNVEV (reference sequence). This CDR3 is 17 amino acids long. DNA of the CDR3: TGTGCCAGCAGTTACCACAGGGCGGGGGGCCCTAATGAAAAACTGTTTTTT. Its protein product is CASSYHRAGGPNEKLFF.

The V gene is TRBV2, the J gene TRBJ1-1; D is unresolved. V was clipped by 10 bases and J by 7 bases, with 13 bases between them. CDR1 is SNHLY and CDR2 is FYNNEI in the germline V gene. The CDR3 has 11 amino acids. The CDR3, as DNA: TGTGCCACCCACGAGCAGGTTGAAGCTTTCTTT. Protein: CATHEQVEAFF.

This clone occurred once. This chain connects TRBV28 to TRBJ2-1, with D perhaps TRBD2 (6 bases). CDR3 length: 14 amino acids. V was trimmed by 3 bases and J by 5 bases, leaving 11 bases between them. CDR1 and CDR2 (germline): MDHEN, SYDVKM. The CDR3 DNA reads TGTGCCAGCAGTTTTCGGGGGTCCCACAATGAGCAGTTCTTC. Translation gives CASSFRGSHNEQFF.

The chain has TRBV2 and TRBJ2-1; 8 bases match TRBD2. Germline V CDR1 and CDR2: SNHLY, FYNNEI. V lost 10 bases and J lost 3; bases outside the gene matches: 8. The CDR3 is made up of 14 amino acids. CDR3 protein: CANHGTSNYNEQFF. Written as DNA, the CDR3 is TGTGCCAACCACGGGACTAGTAACTACAATGAGCAGTTCTTC. Using reference TRBV2 and TRBJ2-1 for the parts outside the CDR3, the full variable domain is EPEVTQTPSHQVTQMGQEVILRCVPISNHLYFYWYRQILGQKVEFLVSFYNNEISEKSEIFDDQFSVERPDGSNFTLKIRSTKLEDSAMYFCANHGTSNYNEQFFGPGTRLTVL.

The chain combines TRBV5-1 with TRBJ1-1; 7 bases are a match to TRBD1. V gave up 3 bases and J gave up 0 bases; unmatched junction bases: 5. The CDR3 sequence is 15 residues long. Germline CDR1 SGHRS, CDR2 YFSETQ. The CDR3 DNA sequence: TGCGCCAGCAGCTCCCAGGGGGGAGTGAACACTGAAGCTTTCTTT. Protein: CASSSQGGVNTEAFF. Based on the CDR3 plus reference TRBV5-1 and TRBJ1-1, the full variable domain is KAGVTQTPRYLIKTRGQQVTLSCSPISGHRSVSWYQQTPGQGLQFLFEYFSETQRNKGNFPGRFSGRQFSNSRSEMNVSTLELGDSALYLCASSSQGGVNTEAFFGQGTRLTVV.

V is TRBV7-2 and J is TRBJ2-1, with TRBD2 identical over 11 bases. This CDR3 comprises 16 residues. Germline V gene sequence: CDR1 SGHTA, CDR2 FQGNSA. The V segment lost 3 bases and the J segment 6 bases; nucleotides outside the gene matches: 7. Written as DNA, the CDR3 is TGTGCCAGCAGCTTTTTACTAGCGGGAGAACGCAATGAGCAGTTCTTC. It encodes CASSFLLAGERNEQFF.

The J gene is TRBJ2-7, the V gene TRBV2, with D perhaps TRBD2 (5 bases). The germline CDR1 and CDR2 sequences are SNHLY and FYNNEI. V was pared by 10 bases and J by 2 bases, with 15 bases between. The CDR3 length is 13 residues. CDR3 loop: CAIMGSPAYEQYF. In DNA form, the CDR3 reads TGTGCCATCATGGGGAGCCCAGCCTACGAGCAGTACTTC.

The chain links TRBV7-6 to TRBJ1-3; maybe TRBD1 (6 bases). V lost 5 bases and J lost 0, with 14 bases in between. CDR3 size: 16 residues. CDR1 is SGHVS, CDR2 FNYEAQ, per germline. CDR3: CASSTLGTPSGNTIYF. Written as DNA, the CDR3 is TGTGCCAGCAGCACCCTGGGGACACCCTCTGGAAACACCATATATTTT.

This sequence joins TRBV7-2 and TRBJ1-2; TRBD1 matches 9 bases. Germline values: CDR1 SGHTA, CDR2 FQGNSA. CDR3 length equals 13 residues. With V trimmed by 5 bases and J by 8 bases, 6 bases remained unmatched. The CDR3 region is CASSPGQGEGYTF. The CDR3 coding sequence is TGTGCCAGCAGCCCGGGACAGGGAGAGGGCTACACCTTC.

The rearrangement links TRBV7-9 to TRBJ1-4; D unresolved. The V gene's germline CDR1 is SEHNR and CDR2 FQNEAQ (reference sequence). Trimming took off 1 base at V and 5 bases at J, with 8 bases between the two ends. This CDR3 region has 14 residues. CDR3 bases: TGTGCCAGCAGCTTAGGACGGGAAAATGAAAAACTGTTTTTT. It specifies CASSLGRENEKLFF.

The chain is built from TRBV7-9 and TRBJ2-2, with 9 bases matching TRBD2. Germline CDR1 and CDR2: SEHNR and FQNEAQ (reference sequence). This CDR3 spans 19 amino acids. V shed 5 bases and J 4 bases; nucleotides not matched to a gene: 17. The DNA of the CDR3 is TGTGCCAGCAGCACCGCGGCCGGCGGGAGGGCCCGGGTCACCGGGGAGCTGTTTTTT. Protein product: CASSTAAGGRARVTGELFF.

The V call is TRBV27, the J call TRBJ1-1, with 9 bases identical to TRBD1. The CDR3 sequence is 15 residues long. V was pared by 5 bases and J by 7 bases, with 11 bases of the junction left unmatched. The germline V gene encodes CDR1 MNHEY and CDR2 SMNVEV (reference sequence). Here the CDR3 reads CASSPGTGTVGEAFF. Written as DNA, the CDR3 is TGTGCCAGCAGTCCGGGGACAGGGACAGTTGGTGAAGCTTTCTTT.

This chain uses TRBV4-1 with TRBJ2-7, with a tentative D call TRBD2 (6 bases). Per the germline V gene, CDR1 is MGHRA and CDR2 is YSYEKL. V lost 1 base and J 2 bases, leaving 6 bases between the germline ends. The CDR3 is 13 residues long. In nucleotides, the CDR3 is TGCGCCAGCAGCCAAGGACTAGCCTACGAGCAGTACTTC. It encodes CASSQGLAYEQYF.

V is TRBV28 and J is TRBJ1-5, with D possibly matching TRBD1 (6 bases). The germline V and J ends were trimmed by 5 bases and 7 bases, with 21 bases remaining between them. The CDR3 totals 16 residues. CDR1 is MDHEN and CDR2 is SYDVKM in the germline V gene. The CDR3 protein is CASSPSHRTEDQPQHF. The CDR3, as DNA: TGTGCCAGCAGTCCATCCCATCGGACAGAGGACCAGCCCCAGCATTTT.

This chain connects TRBV10-3 to TRBJ1-1, with unresolved D. Germline assignment: CDR1 ENHRY and CDR2 SYGVKD. V lost 0 bases and J lost 7, with 12 bases in between. The CDR3 runs 14 residues. CDR3 sequence (DNA): TGTGCCATCAGTGAGTCGCGGGAACACCTTGAAGCTTTCTTT. Translated: CAISESREHLEAFF.

The V gene is TRBV7-6, the J gene TRBJ2-3, with D perhaps matching TRBD1 (5 bases). The length of the CDR3 is 17 residues. Germline V gene sequence: CDR1 SGHVS, CDR2 FNYEAQ. Trimming pared 1 base from V and 0 bases from J, leaving 14 bases between. For the CDR3, the DNA is TGTGCCAGCAGCTTAGATTGGGCAGGGCGTAGCACAGATACGCAGTATTTT. Protein sequence: CASSLDWAGRSTDTQYF.

This clone has a count of ten or more. V is TRBV27 and J is TRBJ2-1; 7 bases are shared with TRBD1. The germline gives CDR1 MNHEY, CDR2 SMNVEV (reference sequence). The CDR3 is made up of 15 amino acids. After removal of 2 bases from V and 6 bases from J, the junction contained 7 bases not matched to a gene. CDR3 residues: CASSLNRGKGNEQFF. The DNA for the CDR3 is TGTGCCAGCAGTTTAAACAGGGGAAAGGGCAATGAGCAGTTCTTC.